The clone carrying this T cell receptor (beta chain) was seen a few times. This sample is drawn from a study of CD8+ T cells in alopecia areata. Extracted RNA was reverse transcribed into cDNA, the sequencing template. Using immunoSEQ multiplex PCR, the repertoire was profiled, and TCRdb retains in-frame clones only, with some absent. This table holds around 290,000 clones, roughly 50% found once. The length of the CDR3 is 14 residues. Germline CDR1 reads WNHNN; CDR2 reads SYGVQD (reference sequence). V lost 3 bases to trimming and J lost 6 bases, with 14 bases between them. Documented treatment: oral pan-JAK inhibitor, 5-10 mg twice daily.

The chain employs TRBV10-1 and TRBJ1-1; D gene uncertain. The clonotype comes from a human donor with alopecia areata. Sequencing was performed on CD4+ T cells sorted from blood, taken at week 24, from a patient treated with tofacitinib. The CDR3 region is CASSEKRGVPEAFF. CDR3 coding DNA: TGCGCCAGCAGTGAAAAGCGTGGAGTTCCTGAAGCTTTCTTT.